This T cell receptor beta chain was recovered during a study of control samples from healthy donors and cancer patients. Sequenced by immunoSEQ multiplex PCR; TCRdb stores in-frame clones only, minus some. The sample contains some 200,000 clones, about 93% of which appear only once. The CDR3 is 15 residues long. Germline V gene data show CDR1 as MDHEN and CDR2 as SYDVKM. The V end lost 8 bases, the J end lost 0 bases, and 11 bases lay between the germline ends. Specimen: blood. This sequence originates from a man between 18 and 35 years old in good health. The chain has TRBV28 and TRBJ2-6; D is undetermined. The CDR3 region has the DNA TGTGCCAGCTTCCGGCCGAGCTCTGGGGCCAACGTCCTGACTTTC. Translating it yields CASFRPSSGANVLTF.